This is a list of T cell receptor beta chains from one sample in a study of OX40 agonist ivuxolimab in advanced cancers. Only in-frame clones appear in the TCRdb table, and some are missing; sequencing was by immunoSEQ multiplex PCR. The sample yields roughly 87,000 clones, approximately 91% seen once. The starting material was CD4+ or CD8+ T cells sorted from blood, obtained in a trial of the OX40 agonist ivuxolimab. All receptors come from an adult with an advanced solid tumor such as melanoma, head and neck, liver or kidney cancer. CDR3s include the opening cysteine and the closing phenylalanine or tryptophan. A D gene is named only where the DNA matches it firmly. For some rows the clone size is stated as once, few or many, or as a class when expanded; others skip it.

NA	TRBV11-2	NA	TRBJ2-7	TGTGCCAGCAGCTTACTACCGCGAGGGCCGGGGGACGAGCAGTACTTC	CASSLLPRGPGDEQYF
TRBD1	TRBV10-3	NA	TRBJ1-2	TGTGCCATCAGTGAGTCTGGACAGGGGATCTATGGCTACACCTTC	CAISESGQGIYGYTF
NA	TRBV6-5	once	TRBJ2-3	TGTGCCAGCAGTTACCTTGATACGCAGTATTTT	CASSYLDTQYF
TRBD1	TRBV2	NA	TRBJ2-5	TGTGCCAGCAGTGTGTCCGGGACAGGGGAGGAGACCCAGTACTTC	CASSVSGTGEETQYF
NA	TRBV28	NA	TRBJ2-7	TGTGCCAGCAGTTCCGGAGCCCTCAGGGTTCGCGAGCAGTACTTC	CASSSGALRVREQYF
NA	TRBV30	NA	TRBJ2-5	TGTGCCTGGAGTAGGACGGGATCCCGCGGCCAAGAGACCCAGTACTTC	CAWSRTGSRGQETQYF
NA	TRBV18	NA	TRBJ2-1	TGTGCCAGCTCACCACCGAGCGCGCAGGGGTACAATGAGCAGTTCTTC	CASSPPSAQGYNEQFF
NA	TRBV5-1	NA	TRBJ2-3	TGCGCCAGCAGCTTCTCTAGCGCGGGCACAGATACGCAGTATTTT	CASSFSSAGTDTQYF
NA	TRBV4-3	NA	TRBJ1-1	TGCGCCAGCAGCCAACTGGCCGTCGACACTGAAGCTTTCTTT	CASSQLAVDTEAFF
NA	TRBV28	NA	TRBJ1-2	TGTGCCAGCAGTCCGGACCCACCTAGGGGCTATGGCTACACCTTC	CASSPDPPRGYGYTF
TRBD1	TRBV7-2	NA	TRBJ2-1	TGTGCCAGCAGCTGGGCCGGGACAGGGCCGTACAATGAGCAGTTCTTC	CASSWAGTGPYNEQFF
NA	TRBV7-2	NA	TRBJ2-3	TGTGCCAGCACCTCGCAGGATACGCAGTATTTT	CASTSQDTQYF
NA	TRBV18	NA	TRBJ2-2	TGTGCCAGCTCACCGGTAGGGGACGCGAACACCGGGGAGCTGTTTTTT	CASSPVGDANTGELFF
TRBD1	TRBV27	NA	TRBJ1-3	TGTGCCACCCGAGGACAGGGGGGCTCTGGAAACACCATATATTTT	CATRGQGGSGNTIYF
NA	TRBV5-4	NA	TRBJ1-2	TGTGCCAGCAGCTTGGTGGGCAGAGGACTAGATGGCTACACCTTC	CASSLVGRGLDGYTF
NA	TRBV19	NA	TRBJ2-2	TGTGCCAGTAGTATAGCCCCGGGGGCTAAGAGAAGGACCGGGGAGCTGTTTTTT	CASSIAPGAKRRTGELFF
TRBD1	TRBV19	NA	TRBJ2-3	TGTGCCAGTAGCATTGACAGGGGGGTTGAAGATACGCAGTATTTT	CASSIDRGVEDTQYF